This paragraph covers one T cell receptor beta chain sequence. Antigen: not known. The data were obtained in a study of resident and recirculating memory T cells in vitiligo. About the study: Epidermis came from shave biopsies of lesional and nonlesional sites, plus PBMCs.

J gave up 8 bases and V 0 bases, and 3 bases lay outside the gene matches. The CDR3 consists of 15 residues. Germline V lookup: CDR1 SGHAT, CDR2 FQNNGV. Sequencing used immunoSEQ multiplex PCR; TCRdb keeps in-frame clones, though not all of them. This sample has 40,000 to 45,000 clones, with around 90% found just once. No vitiligo treatment was given during the prior three months. Regarding the study as a whole: No unique dominant TCR clone was found in vitiligo lesions.

Input material: blood. The chain carries TRBV11-2 and TRBJ1-4; 10 bases map to TRBD1. The receptor was derived from a male donor with vitiligo. The CDR3: CASSLDGTGDEKLFF. The CDR3 bases are TGTGCCAGCAGCTTAGACGGGACAGGGGACGAAAAACTGTTTTTT.